This T cell receptor beta chain was sequenced during a study of long-term antiretroviral therapy in people with HIV. Comments on this clone: The antigen is undetermined.

From germline, CDR1 is SGHDT and CDR2 YYEEEE. CDR3 length: 17 amino acids. V shed 0 bases, J shed 4 bases, and the junction held 6 bases outside the gene matches. Researchers ran immunoSEQ v3.0 at survey level. The table came from immunoSEQ multiplex PCR; TCRdb's copy has only in-frame clones and leaves some out. The profile shows approximately 17,000 clones, roughly 80% of them singletons. Study-wide points: On ART adherence, viral resistance or therapy changes, no data were available.

Ahead of DNA extraction, samples held roughly 1-11 million cryopreserved PBMC each. This clonotype was sampled from a young man with HIV. Sequences were derived from unsorted PBMCs, sampled roughly 14 months before starting antiretroviral therapy. The J gene is TRBJ2-1, the V gene TRBV5-6; 11 bases align to TRBD1. The CDR3 DNA is TGTGCCAGCAGCTTGGAGTTGGGACAGGGGGTATACAATGAGCAGTTCTTC. This encodes CASSLELGQGVYNEQFF.